A selection of T cell receptor beta chains follows, all from one sample in a study of T cell changes during pregnancy in multiple sclerosis. The method was immunoSEQ multiplex PCR; TCRdb's version includes in-frame clones alone and lacks a portion of them. The data contain 30,000 or so clones, 91% of them seen just once; the ten biggest clones take up less than 5%. The specimen was CD8+ T cells from peripheral blood mononuclear cells, collected in the second trimester of pregnancy. The receptors were gathered from a female donor in good health, enrolled as a control in a pregnancy study. The conserved cysteine and the conserved F or W are not part of the CDR3 here. The D gene is left open where the match is weak.

j_call: TRBJ1-1
v_call: TRBV19
d_call: NA
cdr3_aa: ASSIDLEQTPRDTEAF

j_call: TRBJ1-5
v_call: TRBV4-3
d_call: NA
cdr3_aa: ASSQDRGVVQPQH

j_call: TRBJ2-3
v_call: TRBV7-3
d_call: TRBD2
cdr3_aa: ASSYLAGGLSVTQY

j_call: TRBJ2-2
v_call: TRBV25-1
d_call: NA
cdr3_aa: ASGTPNTGELF

j_call: TRBJ2-2
v_call: TRBV7-6
d_call: NA
cdr3_aa: ASSAGPADTGELF

j_call: TRBJ1-3
v_call: TRBV9
d_call: NA
cdr3_aa: ASSPDLGGGNTIY

j_call: TRBJ2-5
v_call: TRBV25-1
d_call: NA
cdr3_aa: ASSEGRGRETQY

j_call: TRBJ1-3
v_call: TRBV6-6
d_call: NA
cdr3_aa: ASSRGSSGVGNTIY

j_call: TRBJ2-7
v_call: TRBV19
d_call: TRBD1
cdr3_aa: ASSATGGTSGEQY

j_call: TRBJ1-2
v_call: TRBV9
d_call: NA
cdr3_aa: ASREQEGGYT

j_call: TRBJ2-5
v_call: TRBV2
d_call: TRBD2
cdr3_aa: ASRKSLSGGAVETQY

j_call: TRBJ2-3
v_call: TRBV4-3
d_call: TRBD2
cdr3_aa: ASTPRYGSGADTQY

j_call: TRBJ1-2
v_call: TRBV4-1
d_call: NA
cdr3_aa: ASSQERGGSPNYGYT

j_call: TRBJ1-3
v_call: TRBV4-1
d_call: NA
cdr3_aa: ASSQGLTGITGNTIY

j_call: TRBJ1-2
v_call: TRBV4-3
d_call: NA
cdr3_aa: ASSRGSGYT

j_call: TRBJ1-1
v_call: TRBV7-9
d_call: NA
cdr3_aa: ASSRPLGLDTEAF

j_call: TRBJ1-2
v_call: TRBV7-9
d_call: NA
cdr3_aa: ASSSSSGGGGYT

j_call: TRBJ2-1
v_call: TRBV9
d_call: TRBD2
cdr3_aa: ASSVVGGGADEQF

j_call: TRBJ2-7
v_call: TRBV5-8
d_call: NA
cdr3_aa: ASNRLKVHSSYEQY

j_call: TRBJ2-1
v_call: TRBV19
d_call: TRBD2
cdr3_aa: ASKVAGEYNEQF

j_call: TRBJ1-6
v_call: TRBV5-4
d_call: NA
cdr3_aa: ASSSSSYNSPLH

j_call: TRBJ2-1
v_call: TRBV5-1
d_call: TRBD1
cdr3_aa: ASSLVRQGAVNEQF

j_call: TRBJ1-3
v_call: TRBV4-1
d_call: TRBD1
cdr3_aa: ASSRGQGSDTIY

j_call: TRBJ1-2
v_call: TRBV19
d_call: NA
cdr3_aa: ASSIGWSGYT

j_call: TRBJ1-1
v_call: TRBV9
d_call: TRBD1
cdr3_aa: ASSQDQGGTEAF

j_call: TRBJ1-4
v_call: TRBV25-1
d_call: NA
cdr3_aa: ASSENAGFPNEKLF

j_call: TRBJ2-3
v_call: TRBV13
d_call: TRBD2
cdr3_aa: ASSQDRDYNTDTQY

j_call: TRBJ1-1
v_call: TRBV27
d_call: NA
cdr3_aa: ASSPMGRDDTEAF

j_call: TRBJ2-7
v_call: TRBV7-9
d_call: NA
cdr3_aa: ASSLGAMYEQY

j_call: TRBJ2-1
v_call: TRBV5-4
d_call: TRBD1
cdr3_aa: ASSSLDRGYVNEQF

j_call: TRBJ1-1
v_call: TRBV5-1
d_call: NA
cdr3_aa: ASSWGGEAEAF

j_call: TRBJ2-1
v_call: TRBV7-2
d_call: TRBD1
cdr3_aa: ASSSRDGDRAGYNEQF

j_call: TRBJ1-1
v_call: TRBV4-3
d_call: NA
cdr3_aa: ASSQVWGNEQAEAF

j_call: TRBJ2-7
v_call: TRBV5-4
d_call: TRBD2
cdr3_aa: ASSSALGGGAYEQY

j_call: TRBJ2-1
v_call: TRBV27
d_call: TRBD1
cdr3_aa: ASSLDRVSYNEQF

j_call: TRBJ2-2
v_call: TRBV4-2
d_call: TRBD2
cdr3_aa: ASSQSASGGAISGELF

j_call: TRBJ1-2
v_call: TRBV27
d_call: NA
cdr3_aa: ASSLSRGSHGYT

j_call: TRBJ1-1
v_call: TRBV4-1
d_call: NA
cdr3_aa: ASSQGTQAF

j_call: TRBJ2-5
v_call: TRBV5-6
d_call: TRBD2
cdr3_aa: ASSWGTSGGAETQY

j_call: TRBJ2-5
v_call: TRBV7-9
d_call: TRBD1
cdr3_aa: ASSLGGQGARETQY

j_call: TRBJ2-1
v_call: TRBV6-4
d_call: TRBD2
cdr3_aa: ASSDRLAGDYNEQF

j_call: TRBJ2-7
v_call: TRBV5-1
d_call: TRBD1
cdr3_aa: ASSGDRGPSYEQY

j_call: TRBJ1-3
v_call: TRBV29-1
d_call: TRBD1
cdr3_aa: SVLTGGPGNTIY

j_call: TRBJ1-1
v_call: TRBV5-1
d_call: TRBD1
cdr3_aa: ASSLGMDRGNTEAF

j_call: TRBJ1-2
v_call: TRBV4-3
d_call: NA
cdr3_aa: ASSQMGQDEIDYGYT

j_call: TRBJ2-7
v_call: TRBV30
d_call: NA
cdr3_aa: AWSAGHEQY

j_call: TRBJ2-2
v_call: TRBV19
d_call: NA
cdr3_aa: ASSIQTGELF

j_call: TRBJ1-1
v_call: TRBV11-3
d_call: NA
cdr3_aa: ASSPRGGAAF

j_call: TRBJ1-4
v_call: TRBV6-5
d_call: NA
cdr3_aa: ASSQTQGEAEKLF

j_call: TRBJ2-7
v_call: TRBV9
d_call: TRBD2
cdr3_aa: ASSVEAAGGQDEQY

j_call: TRBJ2-7
v_call: TRBV7-2
d_call: TRBD1
cdr3_aa: ASSFGDSYEQY

j_call: TRBJ2-7
v_call: TRBV6-5
d_call: TRBD1
cdr3_aa: ASSTRDSNYEQY

j_call: TRBJ1-1
v_call: TRBV19
d_call: NA
cdr3_aa: ASSIERSEVNTEAF

j_call: TRBJ2-3
v_call: TRBV7-9
d_call: TRBD2
cdr3_aa: ASSSLVAGDTDTQY

j_call: TRBJ1-2
v_call: TRBV6-5
d_call: TRBD1
cdr3_aa: ASSPAGTAIGYT

j_call: TRBJ1-1
v_call: TRBV9
d_call: TRBD1
cdr3_aa: ASSVGDRGRGNTEAF

j_call: TRBJ2-7
v_call: TRBV5-6
d_call: NA
cdr3_aa: ASISTGTIPSYEQY

j_call: TRBJ2-5
v_call: TRBV10-2
d_call: TRBD2
cdr3_aa: ASSEEWRGGRETQY

j_call: TRBJ2-7
v_call: TRBV6-1
d_call: NA
cdr3_aa: ASREVYEQY